This T cell receptor beta chain came from a study of T cell clonality in common variable immunodeficiency. Broader study findings: TCRbeta clonality was increased in CVID versus healthy controls. CVID subjects shared fewer TCRbeta clones than healthy controls did. Authors noted CVID clonality's cause needs subpopulation repertoire sequencing. Common variable immunodeficiency TCR beta sequences reportedly had fewer deletions and N-nucleotide insertions.

V gave up 4 bases and J gave up 4 bases; unmatched junction bases: 7. The CDR3 has 15 residues. Per the germline V gene, CDR1 is KGHSH and CDR2 is LQKENI. The sample holds a few counts of this clone. Its antigen is unidentified. The read stops 3 residues short of the end of the CDR3; the missing end is completed from the germline J gene. The method was immunoSEQ multiplex PCR; TCRdb's version includes in-frame clones alone and lacks a portion of them. Recorded here are 40,000 to 50,000 clones, none singletons. Each donor provided roughly 4.5 to 8.5 ml of heparinized whole blood. The receptor's source is a human donor with common variable immunodeficiency. Input material: peripheral blood mononuclear cells. The V and J genes are TRBV18 and TRBJ1-5; the match to TRBD1 covers 7 bases. CDR3 sequence reads: CASSRVGTVNQPQHF. Incomplete CDR3 DNA: TGTGCCAGCTCACGGGTAGGGACAGTGAATCAGCCC.